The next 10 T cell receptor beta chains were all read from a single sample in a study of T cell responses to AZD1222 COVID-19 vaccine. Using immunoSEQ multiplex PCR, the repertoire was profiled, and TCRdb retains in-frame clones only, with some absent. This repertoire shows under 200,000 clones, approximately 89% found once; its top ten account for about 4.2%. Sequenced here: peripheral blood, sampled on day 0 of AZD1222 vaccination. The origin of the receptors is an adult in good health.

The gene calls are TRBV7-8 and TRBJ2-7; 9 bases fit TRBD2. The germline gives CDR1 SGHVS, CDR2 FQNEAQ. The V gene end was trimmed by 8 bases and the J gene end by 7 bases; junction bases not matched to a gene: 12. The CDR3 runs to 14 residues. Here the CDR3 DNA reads TGTGCCAGCCGAACTAGCGGGCGAGTAGGGGAGCAGTACTTC. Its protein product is CASRTSGRVGEQYF.

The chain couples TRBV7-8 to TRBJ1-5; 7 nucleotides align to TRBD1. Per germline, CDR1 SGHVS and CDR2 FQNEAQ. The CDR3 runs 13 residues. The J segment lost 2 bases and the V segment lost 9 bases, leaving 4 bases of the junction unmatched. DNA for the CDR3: TGTGCCAGTGCAGGGGGTGGCAATCAGCCCCAGCATTTT. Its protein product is CASAGGGNQPQHF.

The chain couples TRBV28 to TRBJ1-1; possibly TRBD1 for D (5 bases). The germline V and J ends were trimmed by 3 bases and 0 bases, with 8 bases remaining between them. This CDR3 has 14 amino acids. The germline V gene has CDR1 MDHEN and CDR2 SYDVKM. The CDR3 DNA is TGTGCCAGCAGTTTTGGGGGTTTGAACACTGAAGCTTTCTTT. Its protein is CASSFGGLNTEAFF.

CDR3 coding DNA: TGTGCCAGCATCCCCGGGGGATCAAGCAATCAGCCCCAGCATTTT. It translates to CASIPGGSSNQPQHF. The chain is built from TRBV6-2 or TRBV6-3 and TRBJ1-5; tentative D call: TRBD1 (5 bases). This CDR3 contains 15 residues. Germline loops: CDR1 MNHEY, CDR2 SVGEGT. Between the trimmed V and J ends, which lost 7 bases and 1 base, there was a span of 14 bases.

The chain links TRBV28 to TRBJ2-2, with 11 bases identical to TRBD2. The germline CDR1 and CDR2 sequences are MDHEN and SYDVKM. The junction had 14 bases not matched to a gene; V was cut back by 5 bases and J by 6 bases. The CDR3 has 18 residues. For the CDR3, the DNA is TGTGCCAGCAGTCCCCTTCGTTTAGCGGGAGGGTTCGCCGGGGAGCTGTTTTTT. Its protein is CASSPLRLAGGFAGELFF.

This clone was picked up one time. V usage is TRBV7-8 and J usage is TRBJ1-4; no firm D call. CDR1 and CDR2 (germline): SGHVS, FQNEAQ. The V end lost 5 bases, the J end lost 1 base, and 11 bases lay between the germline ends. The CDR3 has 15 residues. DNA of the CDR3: TGTGCCAGCAGCCCACCTGGGAGAACTAATGAAAAACTGTTTTTT. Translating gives CASSPPGRTNEKLFF.

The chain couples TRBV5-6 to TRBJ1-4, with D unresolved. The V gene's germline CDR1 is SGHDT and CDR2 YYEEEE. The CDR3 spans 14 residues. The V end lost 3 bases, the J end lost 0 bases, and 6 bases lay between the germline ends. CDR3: CASSSQSTNEKLFF. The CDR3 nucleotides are TGTGCCAGCAGCTCGCAATCAACTAATGAAAAACTGTTTTTT.

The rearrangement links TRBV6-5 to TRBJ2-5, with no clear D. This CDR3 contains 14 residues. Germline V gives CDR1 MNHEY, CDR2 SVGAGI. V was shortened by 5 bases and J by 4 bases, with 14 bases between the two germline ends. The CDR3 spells CASSLSRRSETQYF. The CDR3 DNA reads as TGTGCCAGCAGTCTAAGCAGGCGGTCAGAGACCCAGTACTTC.

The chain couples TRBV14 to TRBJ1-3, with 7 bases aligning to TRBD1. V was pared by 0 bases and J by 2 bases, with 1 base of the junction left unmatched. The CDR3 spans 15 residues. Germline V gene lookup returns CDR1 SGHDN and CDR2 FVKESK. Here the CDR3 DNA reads TGTGCCAGCAGCCAAGAAACAGGGGCTGGAAACACCATATATTTT. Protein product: CASSQETGAGNTIYF.

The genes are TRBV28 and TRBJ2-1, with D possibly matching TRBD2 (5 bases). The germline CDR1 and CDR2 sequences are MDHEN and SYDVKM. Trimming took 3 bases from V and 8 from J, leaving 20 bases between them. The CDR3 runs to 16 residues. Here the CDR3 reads CASSFPLKSHSDEQFF. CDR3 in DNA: TGTGCCAGCAGTTTCCCTCTGAAGAGTCATAGCGATGAGCAGTTCTTC.